The clone carrying this T cell receptor beta chain occurred once. Every donor was a Caucasian adult from Nashville, Tennessee. The data were taken from a study of shared clonotypes between healthy human individuals. Per the germline V gene, CDR1 is MNHEY and CDR2 is SMNVEV (reference sequence). The CDR3 has 16 amino acids. V trimming: 0 bases; J trimming: 4 bases; junction bases outside the gene matches: 8. The material for each subset, its genomic DNA, was split evenly across several immunoSEQ plates. Using immunoSEQ multiplex PCR, the repertoire was profiled, and TCRdb retains in-frame clones only, with some absent. This table holds roughly 660,000 clones, 90% found once.

Sequencing used memory CD8+ T cells from PBMCs. Documented subset: CD45RO+ cells pooled with CCR7-negative TemRA cells. The TCR sequence derives from a young man in good health. Some clones in this sample may be carry-over from other donors' samples. This chain joins TRBV27 and TRBJ2-7; 8 nucleotides match TRBD1. CDR3 loop: CASSLSAGGAVYEQYF. The DNA of the CDR3 is TGTGCCAGCAGTTTATCTGCAGGGGGCGCCGTTTACGAGCAGTACTTC.